The clone carrying this T cell receptor (beta chain) has a handful of counts. As yet, its antigen is unknown. The authors reverse transcribed all of the isolated RNA, so sequencing captured expressed TCRB transcripts. The repertoire was sequenced with immunoSEQ multiplex PCR; TCRdb's copy has only in-frame clones and lacks some. The table includes under 450,000 clones, roughly 14% detected once. The data are from a study of beta chain features in type 1 diabetes. About the study: Healthy donors and patients showed comparable age, gender and cell yields. Whole-study findings and limits: Type 1 diabetes patients showed fewer insertions and more deletions at VDJ junctions.

This CDR3 has 14 residues. Deletions cut 4 bases from V and 1 base from J, with 7 bases between. CDR1 and CDR2 from the germline V gene are LNHDA and SQIVND (reference sequence). Staining for CD45RO/CCR7/CD25/CD127/CD95/CD27 allowed sorting of CD4+ naive, central memory, regulatory and stem cell-like memory cells. The chain employs TRBV19 and TRBJ2-2, with D tentatively TRBD1 (5 bases). The sequenced sample was naive CD4+ T cells from blood. The TCR was taken from a man in his thirties or forties in good health. In DNA form, the CDR3 reads TGTGCCAGTAGTACACAGGAGAACACCGGGGAGCTGTTTTTT. Encoded protein: CASSTQENTGELFF. Full variable domain (outside the CDR3, taken from reference TRBV19 and TRBJ2-2): DGGITQSPKYLFRKEGQNVTLSCEQNLNHDAMYWYRQDPGQGLRLIYYSQIVNDFQKGDIAEGYSVSREKKESFPLTVTSAQKNPTAFYLCASSTQENTGELFFGEGSRLTVL.